This T cell receptor (beta chain) stems from a study of blood T cell repertoires in COVID-19. Study background: From the United States, Italy and Spain came samples of acute and convalescent COVID-19. Nucleic acid was either cDNA or gDNA, and it came from T cells, B-cell-depleted T cells, or PBMCs.

V lost 5 bases to trimming and J lost 7 bases; unmatched junction nucleotides: 6. The CDR3 contains 14 residues. The germline V gene encodes CDR1 SGHDT and CDR2 YYEEEE. Original analysis: Quantification of nucleated cells was approximated via reference gene primer amplification. Assay used: immunoSEQ multiplex PCR; TCRdb lists only in-frame clones, some missing. D and trimming come from the DNA, and the V and J calls and clone size come from that table. The data show hundreds of thousands of clones, under 90% seen once. This receptor was obtained from a human donor in a cohort sampled during active COVID-19. V gene TRBV5-6 combines with J gene TRBJ2-2, with 9 bases matching TRBD1. Sample: peripheral blood. For the CDR3, the DNA is TGTGCCAGCAGTCTTACAGGGGGCAGCGGGGAGCTGTTTTTT. This translates into CASSLTGGSGELFF.